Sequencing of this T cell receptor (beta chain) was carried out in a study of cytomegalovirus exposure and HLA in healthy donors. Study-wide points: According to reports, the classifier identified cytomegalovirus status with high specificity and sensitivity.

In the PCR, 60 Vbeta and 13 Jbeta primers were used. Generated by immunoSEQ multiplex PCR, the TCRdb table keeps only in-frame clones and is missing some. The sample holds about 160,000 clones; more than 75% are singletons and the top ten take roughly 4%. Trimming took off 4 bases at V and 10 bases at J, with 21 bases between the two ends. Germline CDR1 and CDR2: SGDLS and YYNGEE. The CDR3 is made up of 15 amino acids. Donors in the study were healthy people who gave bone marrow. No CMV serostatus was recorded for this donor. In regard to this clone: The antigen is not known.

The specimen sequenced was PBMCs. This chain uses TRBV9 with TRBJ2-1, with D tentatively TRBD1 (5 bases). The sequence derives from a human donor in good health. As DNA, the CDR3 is TGTGCCAGCAGCACTCGAATTACCCAGGGCGGAGAGCAGTTCTTC. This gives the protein CASSTRITQGGEQFF.